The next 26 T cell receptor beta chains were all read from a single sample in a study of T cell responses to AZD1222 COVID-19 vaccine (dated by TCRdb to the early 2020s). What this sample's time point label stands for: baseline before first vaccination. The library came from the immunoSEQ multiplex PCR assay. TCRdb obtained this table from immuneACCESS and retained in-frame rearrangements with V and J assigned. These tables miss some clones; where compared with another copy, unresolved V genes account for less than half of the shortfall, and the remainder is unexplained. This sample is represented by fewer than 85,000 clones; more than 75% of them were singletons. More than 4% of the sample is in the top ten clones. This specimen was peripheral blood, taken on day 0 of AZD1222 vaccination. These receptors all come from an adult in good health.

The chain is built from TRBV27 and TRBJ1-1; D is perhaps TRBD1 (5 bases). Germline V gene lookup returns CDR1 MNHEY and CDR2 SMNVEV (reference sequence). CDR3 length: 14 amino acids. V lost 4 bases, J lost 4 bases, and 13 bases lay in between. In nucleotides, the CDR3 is TGTGCCAGCAGTTCCCAGGGATTTGGCACTGAAGCTTTCTTT. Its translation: CASSSQGFGTEAFF.

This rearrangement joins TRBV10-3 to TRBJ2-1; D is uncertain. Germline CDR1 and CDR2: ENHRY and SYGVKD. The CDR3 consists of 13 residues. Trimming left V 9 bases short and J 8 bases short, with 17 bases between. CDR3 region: CAISRETVDEQFF. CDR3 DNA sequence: TGTGCCATTTCGAGAGAGACCGTGGATGAGCAGTTCTTC.

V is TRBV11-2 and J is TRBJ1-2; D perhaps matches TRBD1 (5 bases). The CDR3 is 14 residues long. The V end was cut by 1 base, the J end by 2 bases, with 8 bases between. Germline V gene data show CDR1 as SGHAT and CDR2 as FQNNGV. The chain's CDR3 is CASSLAPGNYGYTF. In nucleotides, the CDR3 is TGTGCCAGCAGCTTAGCACCAGGGAACTATGGCTACACCTTC.

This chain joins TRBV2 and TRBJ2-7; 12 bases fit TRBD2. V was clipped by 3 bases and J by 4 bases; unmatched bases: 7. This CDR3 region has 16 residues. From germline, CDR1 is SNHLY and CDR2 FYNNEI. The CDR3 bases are TGTGCCAGCAGTGATCTCGGACTAGCGGGGTTTTACGAGCAGTACTTC. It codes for CASSDLGLAGFYEQYF.

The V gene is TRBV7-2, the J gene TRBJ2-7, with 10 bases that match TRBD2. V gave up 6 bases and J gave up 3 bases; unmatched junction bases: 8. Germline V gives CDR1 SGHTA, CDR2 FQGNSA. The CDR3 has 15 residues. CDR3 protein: CASRGGIAGGYEQYF. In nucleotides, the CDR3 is TGTGCCAGCAGGGGGGGGATAGCGGGAGGCTACGAGCAGTACTTC. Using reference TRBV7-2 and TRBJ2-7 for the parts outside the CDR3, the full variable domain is GAGVSQSPSNKVTEKGKDVELRCDPISGHTALYWYRQSLGQGLEFLIYFQGNSAPDKSGLPSDRFSAERTGGSVSTLTIQRTQQEDSAVYLCASRGGIAGGYEQYFGPGTRLTVT.

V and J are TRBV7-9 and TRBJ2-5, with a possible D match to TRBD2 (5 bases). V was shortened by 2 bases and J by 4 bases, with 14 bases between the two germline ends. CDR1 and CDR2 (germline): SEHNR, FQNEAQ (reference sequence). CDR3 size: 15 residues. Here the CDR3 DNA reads TGTGCCAGCAGCTTATTTCGGAGCGGCGGAGAGACCCAGTACTTC. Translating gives CASSLFRSGGETQYF.

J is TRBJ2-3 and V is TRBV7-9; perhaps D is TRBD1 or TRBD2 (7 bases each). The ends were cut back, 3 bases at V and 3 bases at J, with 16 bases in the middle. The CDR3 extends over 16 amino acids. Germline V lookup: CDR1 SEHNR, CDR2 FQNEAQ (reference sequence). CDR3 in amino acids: CASSLGQQGGTDTQYF. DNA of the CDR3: TGTGCCAGCAGCTTGGGACAGCAGGGGGGGACAGATACGCAGTATTTT.

CDR3 sequence (DNA): TGTGCCAGCAGCCCCACCGGGACCGTCAATTCACCCCTCCACTTT. Its translation is CASSPTGTVNSPLHF. This sequence joins TRBV6-5 and TRBJ1-6; possible D gene TRBD1, 5 bases. The CDR3 runs 15 residues. The germline V gene has CDR1 MNHEY and CDR2 SVGAGI. Deletions cut 6 bases from V and 7 bases from J, with 16 bases between.

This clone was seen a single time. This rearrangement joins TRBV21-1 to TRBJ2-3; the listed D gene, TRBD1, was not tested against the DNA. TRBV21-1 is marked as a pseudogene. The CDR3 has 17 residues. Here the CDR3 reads CASSKGQGPVGTDTQYF. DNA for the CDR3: TGTGCCAGCAGCAAAGGACAGGGTCCCGTGGGCACAGATACGCAGTATTTT.

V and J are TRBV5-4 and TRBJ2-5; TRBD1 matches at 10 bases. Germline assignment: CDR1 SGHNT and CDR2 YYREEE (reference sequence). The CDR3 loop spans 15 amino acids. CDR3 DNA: TGTGCAGCGGCCGGGACAGGGGACTTCCAAGAGACCCAGTACTTC. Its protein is CAAAGTGDFQETQYF.

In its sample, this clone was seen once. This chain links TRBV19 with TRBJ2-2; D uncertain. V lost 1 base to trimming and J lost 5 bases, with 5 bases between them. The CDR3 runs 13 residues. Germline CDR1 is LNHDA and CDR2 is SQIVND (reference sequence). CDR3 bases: TGTGCCAGTAGTATAGCCTTTACCGGGGAGCTGTTTTTT. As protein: CASSIAFTGELFF.

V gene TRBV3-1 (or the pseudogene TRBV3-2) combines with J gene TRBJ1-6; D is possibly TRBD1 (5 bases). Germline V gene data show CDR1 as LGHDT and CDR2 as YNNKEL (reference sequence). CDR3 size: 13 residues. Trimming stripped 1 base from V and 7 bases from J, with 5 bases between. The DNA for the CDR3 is TGTGCCAGCAGCCAAGGACAGAATTCACCCCTCCACTTT. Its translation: CASSQGQNSPLHF.

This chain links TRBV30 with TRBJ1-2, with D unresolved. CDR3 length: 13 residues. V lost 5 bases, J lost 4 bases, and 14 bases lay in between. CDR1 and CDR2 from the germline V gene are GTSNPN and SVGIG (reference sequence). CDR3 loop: CAWVQAVTYGYTF. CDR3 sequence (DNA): TGTGCCTGGGTCCAGGCAGTGACCTATGGCTACACCTTC.

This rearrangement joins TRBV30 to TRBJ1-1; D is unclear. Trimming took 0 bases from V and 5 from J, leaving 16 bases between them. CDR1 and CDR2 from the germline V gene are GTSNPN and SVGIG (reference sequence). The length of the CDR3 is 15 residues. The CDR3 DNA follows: TGTGCCTGGAGTGTACCCGGGGTAGGAGGAACTGAAGCTTTCTTT. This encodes CAWSVPGVGGTEAFF.

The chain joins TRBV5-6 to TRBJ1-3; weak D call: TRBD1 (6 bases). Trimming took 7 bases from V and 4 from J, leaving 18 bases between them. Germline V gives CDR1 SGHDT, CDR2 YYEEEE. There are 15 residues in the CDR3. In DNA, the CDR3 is TGTGCCAGCCGAGATCATGGACAGTTCGGAAACACCATATATTTT. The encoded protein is CASRDHGQFGNTIYF.

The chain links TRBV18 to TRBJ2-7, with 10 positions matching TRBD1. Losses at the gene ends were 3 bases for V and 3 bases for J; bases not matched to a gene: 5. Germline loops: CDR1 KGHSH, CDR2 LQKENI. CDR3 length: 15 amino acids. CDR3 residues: CASSPAGTGVYEQYF. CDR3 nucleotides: TGTGCCAGCTCACCGGCCGGGACAGGGGTCTACGAGCAGTACTTC.

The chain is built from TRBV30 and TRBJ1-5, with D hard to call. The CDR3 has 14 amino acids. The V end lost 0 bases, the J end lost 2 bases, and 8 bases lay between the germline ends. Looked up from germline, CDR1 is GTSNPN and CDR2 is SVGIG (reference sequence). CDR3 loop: CAWSVLSGNQPQHF. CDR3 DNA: TGTGCCTGGAGTGTACTTTCGGGCAATCAGCCCCAGCATTTT.

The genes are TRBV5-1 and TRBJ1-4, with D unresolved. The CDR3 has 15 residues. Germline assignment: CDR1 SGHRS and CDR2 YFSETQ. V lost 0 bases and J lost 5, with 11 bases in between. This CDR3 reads CASSLERAGNEKLFF. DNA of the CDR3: TGCGCCAGCAGCTTGGAGCGTGCGGGGAATGAAAAACTGTTTTTT. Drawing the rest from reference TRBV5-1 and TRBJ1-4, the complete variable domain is KAGVTQTPRYLIKTRGQQVTLSCSPISGHRSVSWYQQTPGQGLQFLFEYFSETQRNKGNFPGRFSGRQFSNSRSEMNVSTLELGDSALYLCASSLERAGNEKLFFGSGTQLSVL.

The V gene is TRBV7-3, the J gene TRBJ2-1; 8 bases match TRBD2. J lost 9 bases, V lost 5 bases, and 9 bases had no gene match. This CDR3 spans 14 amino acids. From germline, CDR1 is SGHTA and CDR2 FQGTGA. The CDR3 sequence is CASSLGLAAGEQFF. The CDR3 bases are TGTGCCAGCAGCCTCGGACTAGCCGCTGGTGAGCAGTTCTTC. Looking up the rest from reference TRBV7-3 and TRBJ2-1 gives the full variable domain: GAGVSQTPSNKVTEKGKYVELRCDPISGHTALYWYRQSLGQGPEFLIYFQGTGAADDSGLPNDRFFAVRPEGSVSTLKIQRTERGDSAVYLCASSLGLAAGEQFFGPGTRLTVL.

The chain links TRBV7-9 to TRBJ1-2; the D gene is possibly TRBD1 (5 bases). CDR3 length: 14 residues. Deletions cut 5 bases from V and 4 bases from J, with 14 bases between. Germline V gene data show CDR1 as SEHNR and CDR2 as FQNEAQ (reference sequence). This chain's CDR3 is CASSLRAGTYGYTF. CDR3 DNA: TGTGCCAGCAGCCTCAGGGCAGGGACCTATGGCTACACCTTC.

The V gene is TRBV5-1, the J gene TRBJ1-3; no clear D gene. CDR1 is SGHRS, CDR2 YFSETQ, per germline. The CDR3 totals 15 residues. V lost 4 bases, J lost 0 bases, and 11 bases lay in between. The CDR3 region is CASSVGPDSGNTIYF. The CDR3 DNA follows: TGCGCCAGCAGCGTCGGCCCCGACTCTGGAAACACCATATATTTT.

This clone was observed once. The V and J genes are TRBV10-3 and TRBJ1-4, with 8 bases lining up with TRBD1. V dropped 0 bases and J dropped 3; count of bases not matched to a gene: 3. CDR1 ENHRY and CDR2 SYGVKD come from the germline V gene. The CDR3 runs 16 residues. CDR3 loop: CAISESTGVANEKLFF. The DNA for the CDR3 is TGTGCCATCAGTGAGTCGACAGGGGTAGCTAATGAAAAACTGTTTTTT.

The CDR3 is CSGAGQGGNEQFF. For the CDR3, the DNA is TGCAGCGGTGCGGGACAGGGAGGAAATGAGCAGTTCTTC. The rearrangement links TRBV29-1 to TRBJ2-1; 9 bases align to TRBD1. Germline assignment: CDR1 SQVTM and CDR2 ANQGSEA. V gave up 7 bases and J gave up 7 bases; unmatched junction bases: 8. The CDR3 is made up of 13 amino acids.

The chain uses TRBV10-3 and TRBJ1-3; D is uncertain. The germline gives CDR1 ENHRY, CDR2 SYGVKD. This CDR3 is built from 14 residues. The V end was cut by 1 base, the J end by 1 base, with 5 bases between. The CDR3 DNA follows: TGTGCCATCAGTGAGTTCGGTTCTGGAAACACCATATATTTT. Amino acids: CAISEFGSGNTIYF.

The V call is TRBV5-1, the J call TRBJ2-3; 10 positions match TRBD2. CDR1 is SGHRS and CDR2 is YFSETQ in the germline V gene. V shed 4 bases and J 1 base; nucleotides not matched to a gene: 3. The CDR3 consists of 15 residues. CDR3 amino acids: CASSRGTSGTDTQYF. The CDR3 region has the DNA TGCGCCAGCAGCCGCGGGACTAGCGGCACAGATACGCAGTATTTT.

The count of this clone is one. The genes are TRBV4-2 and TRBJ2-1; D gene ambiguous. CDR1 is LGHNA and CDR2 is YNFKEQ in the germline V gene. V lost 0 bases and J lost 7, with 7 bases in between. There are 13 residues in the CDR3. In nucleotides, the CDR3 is TGTGCCAGCAGCCAAGACGGGCGGAATGAGCAGTTCTTC. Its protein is CASSQDGRNEQFF.